The source of this T cell receptor (beta chain) is a study of cytomegalovirus exposure and HLA in healthy donors. Vbeta (60) and Jbeta (13) primers were used in the PCR. The table came from immunoSEQ multiplex PCR; TCRdb's copy has only in-frame clones and leaves some out. Here the sample spans approximately 190,000 clones, approximately 78% being singletons. Deletions cut 2 bases from V and 9 bases from J, with 12 bases between. The CDR3 has 13 amino acids. Germline CDR1 SGHRS, CDR2 YFSETQ. V is TRBV5-1 and J is TRBJ2-1; perhaps TRBD2 as D (6 bases). This TCR derives from a woman under 40 in good health and CMV-seropositive. Input material: PBMCs. In nucleotides, the CDR3 is TGCGCCAGCAGCTTTTTCCAGGAGGGTGAGCAGTTCTTC. Translated: CASSFFQEGEQFF. Complete variable domain (other parts from reference TRBV5-1 and TRBJ2-1): KAGVTQTPRYLIKTRGQQVTLSCSPISGHRSVSWYQQTPGQGLQFLFEYFSETQRNKGNFPGRFSGRQFSNSRSEMNVSTLELGDSALYLCASSFFQEGEQFFGPGTRLTVL.